This T cell receptor beta chain comes out of a study of beta chain features in type 1 diabetes (dated 2018 in TCRdb). Regarding the study in general: No differences in mean age, gender distribution, total cell number or subset yield were found between patients and healthy donors. In the study, TCRB repertoires of sorted circulating CD4+ T cell subsets from recently diagnosed type 1 diabetes patients were compared with those of matched healthy donors. Naive and central memory subsets were obtained from all 30 or so donors, but regulatory and stem cell-like memory subsets were isolated from only 8 patients and roughly 8 healthy donors. A total of under 120,000,000 sorted cells were examined across all samples, and RNA yield correlated strongly with the number of cells per subset. General conclusions and limits of the study: Sequencing cDNA rather than genomic DNA could over-represent highly expressing activated cells, although activation and CD3 levels did not differ between groups. Type 1 diabetes patients showed a moderate but significant shortening of TCRB CDR3 length in all four CD4+ subsets. Fewer insertions and more nucleotide deletions at VDJ recombination sites were observed in patients with type 1 diabetes, implying thymic rearrangement abnormalities. Naive, central memory and regulatory TCRB repertoires appeared more similar among patients than among healthy donors. PCR may preferentially amplify shorter templates, but because patient and control samples were amplified and corrected together, any resulting skew would affect both groups equally. Because the HLA sub-analyses included only small numbers of individuals, any influence of HLA type on TCRB rearrangement was left unresolved.

CDR1 is given as MDHEN and CDR2 as SYDVKM, both from the germline V gene. The CDR3 spans 16 residues, from the cysteine through the phenylalanine. CDR3 DNA is the only sequence kept; it has 48 bases, read in frame from the first base. V and J lose 7 bases and 3 bases, and a span of 19 bases separates them. A single peripheral blood draw of about 120 mL on average was collected from each donor into heparinised tubes. Using a panel that included CD45RO, CCR7, CD25, CD127, CD95 and CD27, naive, central memory, regulatory and stem cell-like memory CD4+ T cells were sorted on a BD FACSAria II. Every sorted population had a purity above 95%. Right away, PBMCs were isolated by Lymphoprep density gradient centrifugation and were stained directly, with no culture step. To minimize batch effects, samples were stained and sorted in pairs, one healthy donor with one patient per experiment. The entire isolated RNA was reverse transcribed using the High Capacity cDNA Reverse Transcription Kit, and thus expressed TCRB transcripts were sequenced. Deep immunoSEQ sequencing was performed on naive, central memory and regulatory T cell samples, with an average of about 3.57 million total reads per sample. Sorted cells were lysed in RLT buffer and RNA was extracted with DNase-treated RNeasy Micro or Mini kits, depending on cell number. To prevent cross-contamination, each cell subset was processed individually, whereas patient and healthy donor samples were processed jointly. TCRB sequences were amplified from cDNA with the immunoSEQ multiplex PCR, producing 87-bp fragments spanning the CDR3 region. Sequencing of the amplicons was done on the Illumina HiSeq platform. Under the source paper's analysis protocol: PCR bias was corrected computationally using synthetic template baselines, and reads within Hamming distance 2 were collapsed, with unmergeable singletons discarded. Reads were aligned against IMGT to assign V, D and J genes, CDR3 length and insertions or deletions at six rearrangement sites. Within each subset, clonotype counts were normalized to sorted cell number, after which true diversity and Gini coefficients were computed with the tcR R package. Repertoire sharing was quantified using the overlap coefficient calculated on TCRB nucleotide sequences. Out-of-frame TCRB sequences from naive cells were analyzed to stand in for the pre-selection repertoire. TCRdb took over this immuneACCESS table, retaining in-frame rearrangements with V and J assigned. Such tables are incomplete; in checked studies, under half of the missing clones stem from an unresolved V gene, and the remainder is unexplained. That table supplies the V and J calls and clone size; D and trimming were determined from the DNA. The sample table shows about 400,000 clones, and around 12% are seen once. In total, the top ten clones hold around 0.0099% of the sample.

This clone came up a few times. Its antigen is currently not known. No base-level quality is on record; no much larger clone is a single base apart. This TCR came from a woman younger than 35 with type 1 diabetes. The sequenced sample consisted of naive CD4+ T cells from blood. In the paper's terms, the cell subset or site label means: true naive CD4+ T cells. The chain couples TRBV28 to TRBJ2-1, and perhaps TRBD1 as D gene, on 5 matching bases. In nucleotides, the sequence is TGTGCCAGCACAACCCCCGGCGCAGGGTACTACAATGAGCAGTTCTTC. Its coded protein is CASTTPGAGYYNEQFF. Extended through the reference TRBV28 and TRBJ2-1 proteins, this CDR3 yields the full variable domain: DVKVTQSSRYLVKRTGEKVFLECVQDMDHENMFWYRQDPGLGLRLIYFSYDVKMKEKGDIPEGYSVSREKKERFSLILESASTNQTSMYLCASTTPGAGYYNEQFFGPGTRLTVL.